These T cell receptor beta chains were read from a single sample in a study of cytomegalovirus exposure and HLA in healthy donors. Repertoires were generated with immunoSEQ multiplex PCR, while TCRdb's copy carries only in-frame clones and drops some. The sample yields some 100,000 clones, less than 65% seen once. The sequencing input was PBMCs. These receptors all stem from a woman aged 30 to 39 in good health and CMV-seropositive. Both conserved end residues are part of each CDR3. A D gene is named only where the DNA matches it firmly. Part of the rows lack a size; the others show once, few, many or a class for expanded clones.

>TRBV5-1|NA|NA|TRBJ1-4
CASRWDTTEKLFF
TGCGCCAGCAGGTGGGACACAACTGAAAAACTGTTTTTT
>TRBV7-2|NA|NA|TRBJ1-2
CASSSSGDLYGYPF
TGTGCCAGCAGCTCATCAGGGGACCTCTATGGCTACCCCTTC
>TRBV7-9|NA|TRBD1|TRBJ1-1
CASRATGAGGPTTEAFF
TGTGCCAGCAGAGCTACAGGGGCAGGTGGCCCGACCACTGAAGCTTTCTTT
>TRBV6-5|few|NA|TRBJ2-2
CASSYWGVYTGELFF
TGTGCCAGCAGTTACTGGGGGGTCTACACCGGGGAGCTGTTTTTT
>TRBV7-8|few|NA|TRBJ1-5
CASSRTEGRQPQHF
TGTGCCAGCAGCCGTACAGAAGGCCGGCAGCCCCAGCATTTT
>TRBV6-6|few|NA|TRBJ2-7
CASRLDRSPYEQYF
TGTGCCAGCAGATTAGACAGGTCCCCCTACGAGCAGTACTTC
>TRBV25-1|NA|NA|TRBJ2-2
CASSVADLVGELFF
TGTGCCAGCAGTGTGGCTGATCTGGTCGGGGAGCTGTTTTTT
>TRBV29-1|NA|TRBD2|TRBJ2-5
CSVEASGETQYF
TGCAGCGTTGAGGCTAGCGGTGAGACCCAGTACTTC
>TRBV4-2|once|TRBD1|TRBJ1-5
CASSQSAGGGGGSNQPQHF
TGTGCCAGCAGCCAATCGGCAGGGGGCGGAGGCGGGAGCAATCAGCCCCAGCATTTT
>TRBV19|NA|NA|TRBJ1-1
CASSIPGGANTEAFF
TGTGCCAGTAGTATTCCAGGTGGGGCGAACACTGAAGCTTTCTTT
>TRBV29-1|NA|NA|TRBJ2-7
CSVTWVSYEQYF
TGCAGCGTGACATGGGTCTCCTACGAGCAGTACTTC
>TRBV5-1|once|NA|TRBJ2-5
CASSQSGGGAETQYF
TGCGCCAGCAGCCAGTCCGGAGGGGGGGCAGAGACCCAGTACTTC
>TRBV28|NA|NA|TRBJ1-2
CASSTEVVGDTF
TGTGCCAGCAGCACTGAGGTAGTCGGAGACACCTTC
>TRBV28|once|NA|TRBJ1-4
CASSTAGGNEKLFF
TGTGCCAGCAGCACAGCGGGGGGTAATGAAAAACTGTTTTTT
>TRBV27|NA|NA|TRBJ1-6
CASTQGGSYSPLHF
TGTGCCAGCACACAGGGTGGGTCCTATTCACCCCTCCACTTT
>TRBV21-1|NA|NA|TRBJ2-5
CASSNTPYF
TGTGCCAGCAGCAACACACCGTACTTC
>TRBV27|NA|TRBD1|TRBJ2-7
CASRPGQNSYEQYF
TGTGCCAGCAGGCCGGGACAGAACTCCTACGAGCAGTACTTC
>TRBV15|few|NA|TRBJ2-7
CATSPGQEEQYF
TGTGCCACCAGCCCCGGTCAAGAGGAGCAGTACTTC
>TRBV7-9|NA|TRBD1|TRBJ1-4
CASSLGTGGREKLFF
TGTGCCAGCAGTTTAGGGACAGGGGGCCGTGAAAAACTGTTTTTT
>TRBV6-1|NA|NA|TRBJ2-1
CASRDGQSNEQFF
TGTGCCAGCAGGGACGGACAGTCCAATGAGCAGTTCTTC
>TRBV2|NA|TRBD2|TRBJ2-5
CASWTSGGLQETQYF
TGTGCCAGCTGGACTAGCGGGGGGCTGCAAGAGACCCAGTACTTC
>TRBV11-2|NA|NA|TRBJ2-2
CASIPGGGVNTGELFF
TGTGCCAGCATCCCCGGAGGGGGGGTCAACACCGGGGAGCTGTTTTTT
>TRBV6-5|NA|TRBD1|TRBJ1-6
CASSYDRDWSPLHF
TGTGCCAGCAGTTACGACAGGGACTGGTCACCCCTCCACTTT
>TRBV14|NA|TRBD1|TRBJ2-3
CASSRDRASDTQYF
TGTGCCAGCAGTCGGGACAGGGCATCAGATACGCAGTATTTT
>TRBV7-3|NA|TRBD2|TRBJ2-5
CASSFSGGPQETQYF
TGTGCCAGCAGCTTTAGCGGGGGGCCTCAAGAGACCCAGTACTTC
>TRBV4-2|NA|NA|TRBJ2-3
CASSQEVGPTDTQYF
TGTGCCAGCAGCCAAGAGGTGGGCCCCACAGATACGCAGTATTTT
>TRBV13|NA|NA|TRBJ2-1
CASSLVGDGNVNEQFF
TGTGCCAGCAGCTTAGTGGGAGATGGCAATGTGAATGAGCAGTTCTTC
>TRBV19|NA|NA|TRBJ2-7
CASSSPPRDEQYF
TGTGCCAGTAGTAGTCCACCGAGGGACGAGCAGTACTTC
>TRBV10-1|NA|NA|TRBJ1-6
CASSESGGGSPLHF
TGCGCCAGCAGTGAGTCGGGGGGGGGCTCACCCCTCCACTTT
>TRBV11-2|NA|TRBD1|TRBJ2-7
CASSLAGQGAYEQYF
TGTGCCAGCAGCTTAGCGGGACAGGGGGCATACGAGCAGTACTTC
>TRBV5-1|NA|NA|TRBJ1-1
CASRRDTNTEAFF
TGCGCCAGCAGACGAGATACGAACACTGAAGCTTTCTTT
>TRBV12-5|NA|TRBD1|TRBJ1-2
CASGPFATGEGYPF
TGTGCTAGTGGTCCATTCGCTACAGGGGAAGGCTACCCCTTC
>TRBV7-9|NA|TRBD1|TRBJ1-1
CASSKQGQPNTEAFF
TGTGCCAGCAGCAAACAGGGACAGCCGAACACTGAAGCTTTCTTT
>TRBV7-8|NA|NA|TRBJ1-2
CASSRGSVIDRSGYTF
TGTGCCAGCAGCCGCGGATCAGTCATCGACCGCAGTGGCTACACCTTC
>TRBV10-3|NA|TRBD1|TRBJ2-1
CATRQGADSYNEQFF
TGTGCCACCAGACAGGGGGCGGACTCCTACAATGAGCAGTTCTTC
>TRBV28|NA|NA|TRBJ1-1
CASSFMNTEAFF
TGTGCCAGCAGTTTCATGAACACTGAAGCTTTCTTT
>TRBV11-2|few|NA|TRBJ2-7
CASSLAGVEYF
TGTGCCAGCAGCCTAGCTGGAGTTGAGTACTTC
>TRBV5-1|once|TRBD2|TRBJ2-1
CASSLGLAGSNEQFF
TGCGCCAGCAGCTTGGGGCTAGCGGGGAGCAATGAGCAGTTCTTC
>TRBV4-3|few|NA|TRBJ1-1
CASSQDLREGAFF
TGCGCCAGCAGCCAAGATCTGCGAGAGGGAGCTTTCTTT
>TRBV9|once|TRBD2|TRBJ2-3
CASSLRDSGGDTQYF
TGTGCCAGCAGCCTCCGCGATAGCGGGGGAGATACGCAGTATTTT
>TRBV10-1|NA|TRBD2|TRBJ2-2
CASDLTAGLNTGELFF
TGCGCCAGCGACTTAACAGCGGGGCTAAACACCGGGGAGCTGTTTTTT
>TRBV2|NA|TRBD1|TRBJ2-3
CASSATGTGADTQYF
TGTGCCAGCAGCGCGACCGGGACAGGCGCTGATACGCAGTATTTT
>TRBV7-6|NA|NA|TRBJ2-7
CASSSADYYEQYF
TGTGCCAGCAGCTCGGCGGACTACTACGAGCAGTACTTC
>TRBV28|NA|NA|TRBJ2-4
CASRPLAKNIQYF
TGTGCCAGCAGGCCACTGGCCAAAAACATTCAGTACTTC
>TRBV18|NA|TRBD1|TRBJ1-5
CASSQGATNQPQHF
TGTGCCAGCTCACAGGGGGCGACGAATCAGCCCCAGCATTTT
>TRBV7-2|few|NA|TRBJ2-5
CASSLTAFETQYF
TGTGCCAGCAGCCTGACAGCCTTCGAGACCCAGTACTTC
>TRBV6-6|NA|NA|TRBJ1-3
CASSARGGNTIYF
TGTGCCAGCAGCGCCAGAGGGGGAAACACCATATATTTT